This T cell receptor beta chain was documented in a study of blood T cell repertoires in COVID-19. About the research overall: PBMCs, B-cell-depleted T cells, or T cells provided the cDNA or gDNA that made up the material.

V lost 1 base and J 1 base, leaving 19 bases between the germline ends. Germline V CDR1 and CDR2: SEHNR, FQNEAQ (reference sequence). The CDR3 runs 19 residues. The protocol was immunoSEQ multiplex PCR, while the TCRdb copy is restricted to in-frame clones and leaves out a portion. The repertoire has roughly 380,000 clones, approximately 89% of them found once; the top ten carry about 1.6%. This clone has just a few counts. The chain recombines TRBV7-9 with TRBJ1-4; the D gene is possibly TRBD1 (6 bases). The source of this sequence is a woman in her thirties or forties with COVID-19, enrolled during active disease. The specimen was peripheral blood. CDR3 region: CASSLGRLRGGGTNEKLFF. CDR3 coding DNA: TGTGCCAGCAGCTTAGGGCGGCTCAGGGGCGGTGGAACTAATGAAAAACTGTTTTTT.